This T cell receptor beta chain was found in a study of shared T cell receptors in the human thymus. The CDR3 runs 16 residues. Losses at the gene ends were 4 bases for V and 0 bases for J; bases not matched to a gene: 6. The germline CDR1 and CDR2 sequences are KGHSH and LQKENI. Here immunoSEQ multiplex PCR was the method, and the copy in TCRdb shows in-frame clones only, minus some. Among almost 550,000 clones listed, approximately 78% were seen once. The sample was also reused in another study, on human thymus T cells. That work states: Infants, healthy and Finnish, who were having corrective surgery for congenital heart defects served as donors. Resections that were taken during corrective heart surgery supplied the thymus tissue.

The chain uses TRBV18 and TRBJ1-3; 7 bases are a match to TRBD1. This sequence originates from a boy under two years old with a congenital heart defect. Source material: thymocytes. CDR3 in DNA: TGTGCCAGCTCACTACCGGCAGGGGGCTCTGGAAACACCATATATTTT. This translates into CASSLPAGGSGNTIYF.